This T cell receptor (beta chain) was found in a study of T cell responses to AZD1222 COVID-19 vaccine. Findings of the study overall: Sampling that yielded the repertoires occurred only after the peak T cell response.

Remarks on this clone: The antigen is undetermined.

Sequenced by immunoSEQ multiplex PCR; TCRdb stores in-frame clones only, minus some. Found here are some 100,000 clones, 75% to 90% of them singletons; the top ten hold about 5.2%. The clonotype comes from an adult in good health. Sequenced material: peripheral blood, taken on day 0 of AZD1222 vaccination.

CDR3: CASSLDGRTYEQYF. The CDR3 nucleotides read TGTGCCAGCAGCTTGGACGGCCGGACCTACGAGCAGTACTTC. The rearrangement links TRBV5-5 to TRBJ2-7, with D hard to call. Germline CDR1 reads SGHKS; CDR2 reads YYEKEE (reference sequence). The CDR3 runs to 14 residues. V was trimmed by 0 bases and J by 2 bases, leaving 9 bases between them.